This is a list of T cell receptor beta chains from one sample in a study of blood T cell repertoires in COVID-19. This table comes from immunoSEQ multiplex PCR, and its TCRdb copy is limited to in-frame clones, with some not included. The data contain some 200,000 clones, approximately 85% of them singletons. Source material: peripheral blood. The source of these receptors is a woman between 65 and 79 years old with COVID-19, enrolled during active disease. Both conserved end residues are part of each CDR3. The order of the fields is D gene, V gene, clone size, J gene, CDR3 protein, CDR3 DNA. The D gene is left open where the match is weak. Clone size is given for some rows only: seen once, a few or many times, or a class if the clone is expanded.

d_gene: .; v_gene: TRBV7-4; abundance: .; j_gene: TRBJ2-7; CDR3aa: CASSQYEQYF; CDR3nt: TGTGCCAGCAGCCAGTACGAGCAGTACTTC
d_gene: TRBD1; v_gene: TRBV6-5; abundance: once; j_gene: TRBJ1-1; CDR3aa: CATARTGTNTEAFF; CDR3nt: TGTGCTACAGCTCGGACAGGGACGAACACTGAAGCTTTCTTT
d_gene: TRBD1; v_gene: TRBV7-9; abundance: few; j_gene: TRBJ2-7; CDR3aa: CASSLASSSNVGQAYEQYF; CDR3nt: TGTGCCAGCAGCTTAGCCTCGTCCAGTAACGTTGGACAGGCCTACGAGCAGTACTTC
d_gene: .; v_gene: TRBV12-3/TRBV12-4; abundance: .; j_gene: TRBJ1-2; CDR3aa: CASSLQGSYGYTF; CDR3nt: TGTGCCAGCAGTCTTCAGGGGAGTTATGGCTACACCTTC
d_gene: .; v_gene: TRBV4-2; abundance: few; j_gene: TRBJ1-1; CDR3aa: CASSLSLSPTSPFNTEAFF; CDR3nt: TGTGCCAGCAGCCTGTCTCTTAGCCCGACCTCACCTTTTAACACTGAAGCTTTCTTT
d_gene: TRBD1; v_gene: TRBV5-1; abundance: .; j_gene: TRBJ2-7; CDR3aa: CASSSLPGQGYEQYF; CDR3nt: TGCGCCAGCAGCTCGTTACCGGGACAGGGCTACGAGCAGTACTTC
d_gene: TRBD2; v_gene: TRBV5-1; abundance: .; j_gene: TRBJ2-3; CDR3aa: CASSLERGAKTQYF; CDR3nt: TGCGCCAGCAGCTTGGAGCGGGGGGCCAAGACGCAGTATTTT
d_gene: TRBD1; v_gene: TRBV6-5; abundance: .; j_gene: TRBJ1-5; CDR3aa: CASRWDRVSNQPQHF; CDR3nt: TGTGCCAGCAGATGGGACAGAGTCAGCAATCAGCCCCAGCATTTT
d_gene: TRBD1; v_gene: TRBV3-1/TRBV3-2; abundance: .; j_gene: TRBJ1-4; CDR3aa: CASSRGTVGEKLFF; CDR3nt: TGTGCCAGCAGCCGCGGGACAGTCGGGGAAAAACTGTTTTTT
d_gene: TRBD1; v_gene: TRBV19; abundance: .; j_gene: TRBJ2-7; CDR3aa: CASSIGTDAYEQYF; CDR3nt: TGTGCCAGTAGTATCGGGACAGATGCCTACGAGCAGTACTTC
d_gene: .; v_gene: TRBV7-9; abundance: .; j_gene: TRBJ1-2; CDR3aa: CASSLGVPAGGYTF; CDR3nt: TGTGCCAGCAGCTTAGGAGTACCAGCGGGGGGCTACACCTTC
d_gene: .; v_gene: TRBV6-5; abundance: few; j_gene: TRBJ1-4; CDR3aa: CASSYSGGASEKLFF; CDR3nt: TGTGCCAGCAGTTACTCGGGTGGGGCTAGTGAAAAACTGTTTTTT
d_gene: TRBD2; v_gene: TRBV7-9; abundance: .; j_gene: TRBJ2-7; CDR3aa: CASSLTTGGTYEQYF; CDR3nt: TGTGCCAGCAGCCTGACGACGGGGGGTACCTACGAGCAGTACTTC
d_gene: .; v_gene: TRBV3-1/TRBV3-2; abundance: .; j_gene: TRBJ1-3; CDR3aa: CASSHRATNTIYF; CDR3nt: TGTGCCAGCAGCCACAGGGCGACAAACACCATATATTTT
d_gene: TRBD2; v_gene: TRBV4-1; abundance: .; j_gene: TRBJ2-2; CDR3aa: CASSLQQVTSGRDTGELFF; CDR3nt: TGCGCCAGCAGCCTCCAACAGGTGACTAGCGGGAGAGACACCGGGGAGCTGTTTTTT
d_gene: .; v_gene: TRBV4-2; abundance: .; j_gene: TRBJ1-2; CDR3aa: CASSQGSGENYGYTF; CDR3nt: TGTGCCAGCAGCCAAGGGTCAGGGGAGAACTATGGCTACACCTTC
d_gene: TRBD1; v_gene: TRBV6-2/TRBV6-3; abundance: few; j_gene: TRBJ2-2; CDR3aa: CASSYLNNRGQGTGELFF; CDR3nt: TGTGCCAGCAGTTACCTAAACAACAGGGGGCAAGGCACCGGGGAGCTGTTTTTT
d_gene: TRBD1; v_gene: TRBV6-6; abundance: .; j_gene: TRBJ2-1; CDR3aa: CASKKPGQGSYNEQFF; CDR3nt: TGTGCCAGCAAAAAACCGGGACAGGGCTCCTACAATGAGCAGTTCTTC